This T cell receptor beta chain originates from a study of CD8+CD57+ T cells in acquired aplastic anemia. Across the whole study: Sorted CD4+ and CD8+ cells yielded DNA averaging around 3.2 ug.

Patients chosen for sequencing had CD8+CD57+ cells that had expanded, as shown by flow cytometry. Blood was sampled before the patients had received any therapy. This clonotype was observed many times. Antigen unknown. Researchers used genomic DNA as the template to profile TCR beta VDJ and CDR3. Via MiXCR, TCRdb re-called the reads, giving one row per CDR3 protein. The sample carries approximately 180,000 distinct CDR3 sequences, 48% recorded once. The germline V and J ends were trimmed by 5 bases and 4 bases, with 14 bases remaining between them. This CDR3 comprises 14 residues. CDR1 and CDR2 from the germline V gene are SEHNR and FQNEAQ (reference sequence). General study findings and limits: Between the patient and control groups, CD8+ Simpson's diversity did not differ significantly. About 30 CD8+ CDR3 sequences occurred in both the patients and the controls.

This clonotype originated in a human donor with aplastic anemia. The V call is TRBV7-9, the J call TRBJ1-1; D is unresolved. The sequencing input was sorted CD4+, CD8+, or CD8+CD57+ T cells (not recorded which) from PBMCs. CDR3 loop: CASSPAIPGTEAFF. CDR3 nucleotide sequence: TGTGCCAGCAGCCCAGCTATCCCGGGCACTGAAGCTTTCTTT.